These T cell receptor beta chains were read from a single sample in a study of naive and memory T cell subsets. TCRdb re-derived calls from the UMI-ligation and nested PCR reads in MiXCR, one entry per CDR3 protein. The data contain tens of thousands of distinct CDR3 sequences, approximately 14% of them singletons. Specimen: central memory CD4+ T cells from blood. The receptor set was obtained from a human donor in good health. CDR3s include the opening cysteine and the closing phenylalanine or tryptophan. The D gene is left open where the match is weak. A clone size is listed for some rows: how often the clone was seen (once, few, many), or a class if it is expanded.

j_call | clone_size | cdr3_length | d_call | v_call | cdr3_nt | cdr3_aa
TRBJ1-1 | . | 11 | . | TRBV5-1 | TGCGCCAGCGTCGGGACGGACGAAGCTTTCTTT | CASVGTDEAFF
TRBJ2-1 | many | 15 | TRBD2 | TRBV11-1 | TGTGCCAGCAGCTACCATGGACTAGAATACAATGAGCAGTTCTTC | CASSYHGLEYNEQFF
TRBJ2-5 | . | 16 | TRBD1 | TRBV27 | TGTGCCAGCAGTTTGTACTTCACAGGGGGACAGGGGACCCAGTACTTC | CASSLYFTGGQGTQYF
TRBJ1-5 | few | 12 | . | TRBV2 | TGTGCCAGCAGTAATGGCAATCAGCCCCAGCATTTT | CASSNGNQPQHF
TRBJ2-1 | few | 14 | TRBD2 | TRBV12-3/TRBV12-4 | TGTGCCAGCAGTCCGAGCGGGAGGCACAATGAGCAGTTCTTC | CASSPSGRHNEQFF
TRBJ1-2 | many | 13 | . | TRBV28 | TGTGCCAGCAGTTTAACAACTAACTATGGCTACACCTTC | CASSLTTNYGYTF
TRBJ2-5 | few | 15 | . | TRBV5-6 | TGTGCCAGCAGCATCACGGTTAGCTACCAAGAGACCCAGTACTTC | CASSITVSYQETQYF
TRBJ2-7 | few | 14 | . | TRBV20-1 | TGCAGTGCTAGATCGGCGACCCGGGGAGACGAGCAGTACTTC | CSARSATRGDEQYF
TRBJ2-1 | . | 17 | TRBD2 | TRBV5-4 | TGTGCCAGCAGCTCAGTAGCGGGAGGACCCCCCTACAATGAGCAGTTCTTC | CASSSVAGGPPYNEQFF
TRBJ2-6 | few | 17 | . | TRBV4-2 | TGTGCCAGCAGCCAAGATTCGGGGGCGCTTGGGGCCAACGTCCTGACTTTC | CASSQDSGALGANVLTF
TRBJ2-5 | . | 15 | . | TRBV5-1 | TGCGCCAGAAGCTTCTACGGGAGTCCCCAAGAGACCCAGTACTTC | CARSFYGSPQETQYF
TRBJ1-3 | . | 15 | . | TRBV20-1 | TGCAGTGCTGGGCAGGGTACGTTCTCTGGAAACACCATATATTTT | CSAGQGTFSGNTIYF
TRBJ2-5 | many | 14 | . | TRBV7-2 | TGTGCCAGCAGCTTTAATGGCGGGAAAGAGACCCAGTACTTC | CASSFNGGKETQYF
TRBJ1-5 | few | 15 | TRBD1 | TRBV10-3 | TGTGCCACGAAGTTGACAGGGGGCTCCAATCAGCCCCAGCATTTT | CATKLTGGSNQPQHF
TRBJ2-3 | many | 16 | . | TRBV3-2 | TGTGCCAGCAGCCAAGATTACGTAGCCCCAGTGGATACGCAGTATTTT | CASSQDYVAPVDTQYF
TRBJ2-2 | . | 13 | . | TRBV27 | TGTGCCAGCAGTTACAGGGCGGCCGGGGAGCTGTTTTTT | CASSYRAAGELFF
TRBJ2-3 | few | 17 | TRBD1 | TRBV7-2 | TGTGCCAGCAGCTTAGCCCCAGGGGGCGGGATCACAGATACGCAGTATTTT | CASSLAPGGGITDTQYF
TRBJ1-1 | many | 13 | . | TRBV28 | TGTGCCAGCAGTTTTCCGGCCGGGGTTGAAGCTTTCTTT | CASSFPAGVEAFF
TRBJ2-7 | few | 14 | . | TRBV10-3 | TGTGCCATCAGTACACAGGGGACTACCCACGAGCAGTACTTC | CAISTQGTTHEQYF
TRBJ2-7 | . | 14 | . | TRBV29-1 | TGCAGCGTTGAAGATTTTCGGGGGACCTACGAGCAGTACTTC | CSVEDFRGTYEQYF
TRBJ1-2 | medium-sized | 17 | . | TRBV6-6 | TGTGCCAGCAGTTACACGGATATCAGGACAGCCGTCATCGGCTACACCTTC | CASSYTDIRTAVIGYTF
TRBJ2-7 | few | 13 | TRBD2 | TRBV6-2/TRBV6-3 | TGTGCCAGCCGGACAGCGGGAGCACCCGAGCAGTACTTC | CASRTAGAPEQYF
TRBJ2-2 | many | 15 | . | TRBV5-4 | TGTGCCAGCAGCTTCGGAGGGAGTGTTGCCGGGGAGCTGTTTTTT | CASSFGGSVAGELFF
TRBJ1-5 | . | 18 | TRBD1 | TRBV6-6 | TGTGCCAGCAGTGACAGGGTAATAGCCTCTTATAGCAATCAGCCCCAGCATTTT | CASSDRVIASYSNQPQHF
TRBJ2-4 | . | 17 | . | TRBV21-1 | TGTGCCAGCAGCAATCTCACCCCGGACAGGCGAAAAAACATTCAGTACTTC | CASSNLTPDRRKNIQYF
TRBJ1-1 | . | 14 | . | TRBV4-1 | TGCGCCAGCAGCCTCAACGCGGTGGCACTTGAAGCTTTCTTT | CASSLNAVALEAFF